This T cell receptor beta chain is drawn from a study of identical twins. Points on this clonotype: The target antigen is unknown.

TCRdb passed the 5' RACE reads through MiXCR, listing each CDR3 protein once. The sample lists 1.5 million to 2 million distinct CDR3 sequences, less than 35% seen once, with about 0.27% in the top ten. The CDR3 contains 13 residues. Findings and limits, study-wide: Out-of-frame beta chain sequences displayed weaker excess sharing between twins. Models, which agreed with sharing between unrelated individuals, nonetheless underestimated the out-of-frame TCR alpha sharing seen in monozygotic twins.

The sequence came from a newborn girl in good health. The chain recombines TRBV1 with TRBJ1-2; the table gives TRBD1 as D, unverified against the DNA. TRBV1 is flagged as a pseudogene. Sequenced sample: cord blood. In DNA form, the CDR3 reads TGCACCAGCAGCCAAGGACAGGGGGCTGGCTACACCTTC. This codes for CTSSQGQGAGYTF.